This T cell receptor (beta chain) was captured by sequencing in a study of blood T cells in healthy people across ages. General study findings and limits: Samples with more naive T cells showed higher observed beta diversity.

Then a second PCR, running about 6 to 12 cycles, was carried out with a sample-barcoded 5' primer and a J-beta primer mix. The authors tagged each cDNA molecule using a template-switch adaptor with 12 random nucleotides. TCRdb ran MiXCR on the 5' RACE reads and lists one entry per CDR3 protein. This table has about 830,000 distinct CDR3 sequences, under 80% appearing once. Trimming took 7 bases from V and 4 from J, leaving 19 bases between them. CDR1 and CDR2 (germline): SQVTM, ANQGSEA. This CDR3 region has 14 residues. This clonotype appeared a few times. Its antigen is currently unknown. Drawn from each donor were roughly 10 milliliters of peripheral blood. Researchers report isolating at least 6.5 million PBMCs per sample.

The clonotype originates from a man aged 25-45 years in good health. The chain carries TRBV29-1 and TRBJ2-5; D possibly corresponds to TRBD1 (6 bases). The sequenced sample consisted of blood. The CDR3 nucleotides read TGCAGCGGAGCGCCAGGGGTGGTTTCAGAGACCCAGTACTTC. It specifies CSGAPGVVSETQYF.